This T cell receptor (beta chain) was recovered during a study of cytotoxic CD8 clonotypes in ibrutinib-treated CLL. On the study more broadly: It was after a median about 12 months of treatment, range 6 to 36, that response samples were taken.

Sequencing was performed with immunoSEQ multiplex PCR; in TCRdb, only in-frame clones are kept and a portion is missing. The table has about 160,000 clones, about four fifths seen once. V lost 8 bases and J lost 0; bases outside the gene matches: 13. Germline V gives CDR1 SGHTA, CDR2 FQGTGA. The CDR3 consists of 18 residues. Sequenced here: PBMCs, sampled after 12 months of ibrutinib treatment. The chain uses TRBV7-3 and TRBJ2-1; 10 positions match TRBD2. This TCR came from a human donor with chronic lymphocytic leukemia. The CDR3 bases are TGTGCCAGCCGCCGGGCTAGCGGGGGTCAAAGCTCCTACAATGAGCAGTTCTTC. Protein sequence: CASRRASGGQSSYNEQFF.